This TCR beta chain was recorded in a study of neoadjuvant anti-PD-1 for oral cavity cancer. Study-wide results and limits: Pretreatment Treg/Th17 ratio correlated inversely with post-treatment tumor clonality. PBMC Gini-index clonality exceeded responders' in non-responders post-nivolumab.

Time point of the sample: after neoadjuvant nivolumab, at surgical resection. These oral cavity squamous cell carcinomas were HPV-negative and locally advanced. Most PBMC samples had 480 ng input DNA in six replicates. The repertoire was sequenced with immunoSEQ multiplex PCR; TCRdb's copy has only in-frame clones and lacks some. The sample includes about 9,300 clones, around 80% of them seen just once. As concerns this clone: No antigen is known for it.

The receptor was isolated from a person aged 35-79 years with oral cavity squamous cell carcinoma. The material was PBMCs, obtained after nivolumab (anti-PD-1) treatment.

CDR3 amino acids: CASSLGEGRISGYTF. The CDR3 DNA reads as TGTGCCAGCAGTTTAGGCGAGGGGCGTATCTCTGGCTACACCTTC. The chain couples TRBV28 to TRBJ1-2, with D perhaps matching TRBD1 (5 bases). The germline V and J ends were trimmed by 2 bases and 7 bases, with 17 bases remaining between them. This CDR3 region has 15 residues. Germline values: CDR1 MDHEN, CDR2 SYDVKM.